Sequencing of this T cell receptor beta chain was carried out in a study of cytomegalovirus exposure and HLA in healthy donors. Study-wide findings and caveats: Sequences of the TCR beta chain were said to predict the HLA-A and HLA-B alleles of most subjects accurately. It was taken for granted in presence/absence analyses that sequencing depth across donors was roughly uniform. Solely CMV serostatus was available to characterize immune exposure. Later on, an analysis found that several of the most significant clusters appeared to be linked to common viral pathogens, which included parvovirus B19.

There are 15 residues in the CDR3. Germline V gene lookup returns CDR1 MNHNS and CDR2 SASEGT. The ends lost 7 bases at V and 5 bases at J; junction bases unmatched: 10. PCR used 60 Vbeta primers and 13 Jbeta primers. The protocol was immunoSEQ multiplex PCR, while the TCRdb copy is restricted to in-frame clones and leaves out a portion. The sample gives 90,000 to 150,000 clones, over 60% of which show up once; about 3.7% is in the top ten. This clone was seen only once. Its specificity is unknown. Sequenced material: PBMCs. The sequence was collected from a human donor in good health. The chain couples TRBV6-1 to TRBJ2-3; 9 bases are a match to TRBD2. CDR3 DNA: TGTGCCAGCATCGCCGGCGGTAGCGGGAGAGATACGCAGTATTTT. This encodes CASIAGGSGRDTQYF.